This entry describes one T cell receptor beta chain. The sample holds a few counts of this clonotype. Its antigen remains undetermined. Base qualities are not provided; no much larger clone lies one nucleotide away. This sample was included in a study of CD8 T cells in ankylosing spondylitis (dated by TCRdb to 2016 to 2017). Study-wide context: T cell receptor beta repertoires were profiled in healthy donors and ankylosing spondylitis patients so that disease-linked TCR variants could be found. The full study cohort was made up of 20 to 25 ankylosing spondylitis patients and more than 90 healthy donors. Peripheral blood was sampled, and synovial fluid was additionally collected from ankylosing spondylitis patients.

Sequencer: Illumina HiSeq 2500. TCR beta libraries were prepared by quantitative 5'-RACE with molecular barcodes. The authors' analysis ran thus. A new computational method based on a probabilistic model of VDJ rearrangement was used to identify disease-linked TCR variants. TCRdb trimmed public reads at Q25 via fastp, called clones via MiXCR and kept in-frame beta chains. Each entry is one CDR3 protein sequence, shown with its most common DNA and genes. The V and J calls come from TCRdb's annotation, not from the publication. This sample gives almost 250,000 distinct CDR3 sequences in total; around 32% of them show up just once. The top ten constitute roughly 4.2% of the sample. Broader findings and caveats from the paper: Significant enrichment of the disease-linked clones was reported in matched synovial fluid samples from ankylosing spondylitis patients. The disease-linked clones showed a CD8+ phenotype and occurred at relatively low frequencies in peripheral blood. Some of the motif variants had been reported before in the synovial fluid and blood of reactive arthritis patients, a finding that suggests common disease-initiation mechanisms. Blood from ankylosing spondylitis patients appeared to be characterized by a TCR beta motif composed of several highly homologous amino acid variants.

This TCR derives from a male donor with ankylosing spondylitis or in good health (not recorded which). Sequenced: blood, either unsorted or a sorted T cell fraction (not recorded which).

The DNA sequence follows: TGTGCCAGCAGCTTGCTAGGTGTGAACACCGGGGAGCTGTTTTTT. This gives the protein CASSLLGVNTGELFF. This chain is built from TRBV5-5 and TRBJ2-2; too little of a D gene remains to name it. From a lookup of the germline V gene (reference sequence), CDR1 and CDR2 are SGHKS and YYEKEE. The cysteine opens and the phenylalanine closes a CDR3 of 15 amino acids. The CDR3 DNA has 45 bases and is translated from base 1. The V end loses 1 base and the J end loses 1 base, and a stretch of 8 bases separates them.